Listed here are 21 T cell receptor beta chains from one sample, sequenced in a study of T-cell reconstitution after alpha-beta-depleted transplantation in children. Unique molecular identifiers tagged the TCRbeta library. TCRdb used MiXCR to reprocess the PCR reads, holding one entry per CDR3 protein. The sample has about 540,000 distinct CDR3 sequences, approximately 20% seen once. Here the sequenced sample was PBMCs from the stem cell graft donor, taken from the stem cell graft. The receptors here all came from a human donor who donated a stem cell graft to a child with acute lymphoblastic leukemia.

The gene calls are TRBV6-6 and TRBJ2-3; no definite D call. This CDR3 has 12 amino acids. Looked up from germline, CDR1 is MNHNY and CDR2 is SVGAGI (reference sequence). V was shortened by 5 bases and J by 2 bases, with 5 bases between the two germline ends. CDR3 amino acids: CASSDTTDTQYF. In nucleotides, the CDR3 is TGTGCCAGCAGTGACACCACAGATACGCAGTATTTT.

This clonotype was detected a few times. The V call is TRBV6-4, the J call TRBJ2-1; TRBD2 matches 12 bases. With V trimmed by 4 bases and J by 5 bases, 3 bases remained unmatched. Germline CDR1 MRHNA, CDR2 SNTAGT. CDR3 length equals 15 residues. The CDR3 sequence is CASSGLAGAHNEQFF. In DNA, the CDR3 is TGTGCCAGCAGTGGACTAGCGGGAGCCCACAATGAGCAGTTCTTC.

In this sample, this clonotype turned up a few times. This chain connects TRBV9 to TRBJ2-7, with 7 positions matching TRBD2. The CDR3 spans 14 residues. The V gene's germline CDR1 is SGDLS and CDR2 YYNGEE. With V trimmed by 2 bases and J by 3 bases, 5 bases remained unmatched. CDR3 sequence: CASSVGGSGYEQYF. DNA for the CDR3: TGTGCCAGCAGCGTCGGCGGGAGTGGCTACGAGCAGTACTTC.

This clonotype has a count of ten or more. The chain employs TRBV12-3 or TRBV12-4 and TRBJ2-1, with D perhaps given as TRBD1 or TRBD2 (5 bases each). With 1 base removed from V and 4 bases from J, the gap between germline ends came to 11 bases. This CDR3 region has 15 residues. DNA of the CDR3: TGTGCCAGCAGTTTAGTAAGGGACCCATACAATGAGCAGTTCTTC. Translating it yields CASSLVRDPYNEQFF.

J is TRBJ2-7 and V is TRBV20-1, with TRBD2 matching 7 bases. Trimming cost V 0 bases and J 6 bases; bases outside gene matches: 8. Germline V gene sequence: CDR1 DFQATT, CDR2 SNEGSKA (reference sequence). This CDR3 region has 14 residues. CDR3 in amino acids: CSARDYGGGLEQYF. CDR3 DNA: TGCAGTGCTAGAGATTATGGGGGAGGGCTCGAGCAGTACTTC.

The V call is TRBV7-3, the J call TRBJ1-3; D not resolved. Germline V CDR1 and CDR2: SGHTA, FQGTGA. V lost 2 bases and J lost 4, with 12 bases in between. CDR3 length: 15 residues. CDR3 DNA: TGTGCCAGCAGCTTAGACGGAAGTGACGGAAACACCATATATTTT. This translates into CASSLDGSDGNTIYF. Full variable domain (outside the CDR3, taken from reference TRBV7-3 and TRBJ1-3): GAGVSQTPSNKVTEKGKYVELRCDPISGHTALYWYRQSLGQGPEFLIYFQGTGAADDSGLPNDRFFAVRPEGSVSTLKIQRTERGDSAVYLCASSLDGSDGNTIYFGEGSWLTVV.

The gene calls are TRBV7-8 and TRBJ2-1, with 10 bases matching TRBD2. With V trimmed by 2 bases and J by 2 bases, 6 bases remained unmatched. The CDR3 contains 17 residues. Germline V gene sequence: CDR1 SGHVS, CDR2 FQNEAQ. Here the CDR3 DNA reads TGTGCCAGCAGCTTACAACTAGCGGGAAACCCCTACAATGAGCAGTTCTTC. Amino acids: CASSLQLAGNPYNEQFF.

The sample holds a few counts of this clonotype. The CDR3 region has the DNA TGTGCCAGCAGTTTGCCCTTTCCCGACTCTAACTATGGCTACACCTTC. It yields the protein CASSLPFPDSNYGYTF. V and J are TRBV12-3 or TRBV12-4 and TRBJ1-2; D is uncertain. The CDR3 spans 16 residues. The V gene lost 3 bases and the J gene lost 0 bases, with 14 bases spanning the gap.

This chain links TRBV2 with TRBJ1-1; TRBD1 agrees at 8 bases. The CDR3 loop spans 13 amino acids. Germline V gene sequence: CDR1 SNHLY, CDR2 FYNNEI. V shed 6 bases, J shed 7 bases, and the junction held 7 bases outside the gene matches. CDR3 nucleotides: TGTGCCAGCAGCCACAGGGGGACCGGTGAAGCTTTCTTT. It codes for CASSHRGTGEAFF. The variable domain in full, with the rest retrieved from reference TRBV2 and TRBJ1-1, is EPEVTQTPSHQVTQMGQEVILRCVPISNHLYFYWYRQILGQKVEFLVSFYNNEISEKSEIFDDQFSVERPDGSNFTLKIRSTKLEDSAMYFCASSHRGTGEAFFGQGTRLTVV.

This clonotype came up a few times. V and J are TRBV5-6 and TRBJ2-1, with 10 nucleotides matching TRBD2. The CDR3 runs 16 residues. V was clipped by 4 bases and J by 8 bases; unmatched bases: 12. Germline-derived CDR1 and CDR2 are SGHDT and YYEEEE. The CDR3 sequence is CASSLEWLAGVHEQFF. The CDR3 nucleotides are TGTGCCAGCAGCCTCGAGTGGCTAGCGGGAGTCCATGAGCAGTTCTTC.

The J gene is TRBJ2-2, the V gene TRBV5-1; TRBD1 aligns across 9 bases. This CDR3 region has 15 residues. The germline V gene encodes CDR1 SGHRS and CDR2 YFSETQ. Germline trimming cut 5 bases from V and 4 bases from J; bases unmatched to any gene: 6. The CDR3 coding sequence is TGCGCCAGCAGAGCCACAGGGGGCAGCACCGGGGAGCTGTTTTTT. This gives the protein CASRATGGSTGELFF.

The J gene is TRBJ1-2, the V gene TRBV6-1; TRBD1 matches 9 bases. V dropped 3 bases and J dropped 4; count of bases not matched to a gene: 9. In germline, CDR1 is MNHNS, CDR2 SASEGT. This CDR3 comprises 16 residues. The DNA for the CDR3 is TGTGCCAGCAGTGATCCTAGACCGACAGGGGGCTATGGCTACACCTTC. Amino acids: CASSDPRPTGGYGYTF.

This clonotype showed up just a few times. The DNA for the CDR3 is TGTGCCAGTAGTATCGGGGCTAGCGGGAATACAGATACGCAGTATTTT. The encoded protein is CASSIGASGNTDTQYF. The chain uses TRBV19 and TRBJ2-3; 9 nucleotides align to TRBD2. With 3 bases clipped from V and 3 bases from J, the junction kept 7 bases outside the gene matches. Germline CDR1 reads LNHDA; CDR2 reads SQIVND (reference sequence). This CDR3 comprises 16 residues.

The J gene is TRBJ1-6, the V gene TRBV11-1; D may be TRBD1 (5 bases). Germline CDR1 SGHAT, CDR2 FQDESV (reference sequence). CDR3 length: 18 residues. Trimming left V 5 bases short and J 0 bases short, with 17 bases between. This chain's CDR3 is CASSHLGTESSYNSPLHF. The CDR3 bases are TGTGCCAGCAGCCACTTGGGGACGGAGAGCTCCTATAATTCACCCCTCCACTTT.

This clonotype was seen a few times. The V and J genes are TRBV12-3 or TRBV12-4 and TRBJ2-3; 7 positions agree with TRBD1. The CDR3 totals 13 residues. V trimming: 7 bases; J trimming: 4 bases; junction bases outside the gene matches: 5. CDR3 protein: CASNTGASDTQYF. The CDR3 region has the DNA TGTGCCAGCAATACAGGGGCCTCAGATACGCAGTATTTT.

This clonotype was observed at least ten times. This chain joins TRBV11-2 and TRBJ2-7, with 10 bases identical to TRBD1. J was trimmed by 4 bases and V by 4 bases; bases with no gene match: 16. Germline V lookup: CDR1 SGHAT, CDR2 FQNNGV. The length of the CDR3 is 18 residues. Here the CDR3 DNA reads TGTGCCAGCAGCTCCATAAATCGCTTCGGGACAGGGGATTACGAGCAGTACTTC. It is translated as CASSSINRFGTGDYEQYF.

The rearrangement uses TRBV6-1 and TRBJ2-5; 7 nucleotides agree with TRBD1. The CDR3 contains 14 residues. From germline, CDR1 is MNHNS and CDR2 SASEGT. V gave up 2 bases and J gave up 1 base; unmatched junction bases: 1. The CDR3 DNA reads TGTGCCAGCAGTGAATGGACAGGCCAAGAGACCCAGTACTTC. Its protein is CASSEWTGQETQYF.

The chain's CDR3 is CSARSATSGSRSTGELFF. The DNA of the CDR3 is TGCAGTGCTAGGAGCGCGACTAGCGGGAGTAGGAGCACCGGGGAGCTGTTTTTT. The genes are TRBV20-1 and TRBJ2-2; 12 bases are a match to TRBD2. The germline CDR1 and CDR2 sequences are DFQATT and SNEGSKA (reference sequence). This CDR3 contains 18 residues. V lost 3 bases, J lost 4 bases, and 12 bases stayed unmatched.

Here the CDR3 DNA reads TGTGCCAGCAGTCCCCGGTGGAGTATTAGGGACTCCTACGAGCAGTACTTC. It encodes CASSPRWSIRDSYEQYF. This chain joins TRBV25-1 and TRBJ2-7, with D unclear. The CDR3 has 17 amino acids. V lost 5 bases and J lost 0, with 20 bases in between. Looked up from germline, CDR1 is MGHDK and CDR2 is SYGVNS.

J is TRBJ1-4 and V is TRBV5-6; no clear D. The length of the CDR3 is 21 residues. Germline values: CDR1 SGHDT, CDR2 YYEEEE. V was trimmed by 2 bases and J by 0 bases, leaving 26 bases between them. The CDR3 spells CASSLGEGGLPLRATNEKLFF. The CDR3 region has the DNA TGTGCCAGCAGCTTAGGTGAAGGAGGGCTTCCTCTAAGAGCAACTAATGAAAAACTGTTTTTT.

This chain uses TRBV5-1 with TRBJ2-1, with 8 bases lining up with TRBD2. V was clipped by 6 bases and J by 6 bases; unmatched bases: 8. This CDR3 has 14 amino acids. The germline V gene encodes CDR1 SGHRS and CDR2 YFSETQ. As DNA, the CDR3 is TGCGCCAGCAAACAACTACTAGCGGCCAATGAGCAGTTCTTC. Its translation: CASKQLLAANEQFF.